Listed below are T cell receptor beta chains from one sample, sequenced in a study of shared clonotypes between healthy human individuals. Clones were sequenced by immunoSEQ multiplex PCR, and TCRdb holds only the in-frame ones, with some missing. This table has some 1 million clones, 75% appearing once. The material sequenced was memory CD4+ T cells sorted from blood. These receptors were taken from a man aged 18-30 years in good health. The CDR3 runs from the conserved cysteine through the conserved F or W. A D gene is named only where the DNA matches it firmly. Expanded clones are given a class, and other clones once, few, many or no size at all.

v_call: TRBV2; d_call: TRBD1; clone_size: once; j_call: TRBJ2-1; cdr3_aa: CASTRQGQVIDEQFF; cdr3_nt: TGTGCCAGCACAAGACAGGGGCAGGTAATCGATGAGCAGTTCTTC
v_call: TRBV5-1; d_call: .; clone_size: once; j_call: TRBJ2-2; cdr3_aa: CASRFETGELFF; cdr3_nt: TGCGCCAGCAGGTTCGAAACCGGGGAGCTGTTTTTT
v_call: TRBV11-2; d_call: .; clone_size: .; j_call: TRBJ1-6; cdr3_aa: CASSPLYNSSPLHF; cdr3_nt: TGTGCCAGCAGCCCCCTCTATAATAGTTCACCCCTCCACTTT
v_call: TRBV9; d_call: .; clone_size: .; j_call: TRBJ2-3; cdr3_aa: CASSAGLTSTDTQYF; cdr3_nt: TGTGCCAGCAGCGCCGGGCTGACTAGCACAGATACGCAGTATTTT
v_call: TRBV4-3; d_call: TRBD1; clone_size: .; j_call: TRBJ1-3; cdr3_aa: CASSIGTDSGNTIYF; cdr3_nt: TGCGCCAGCAGCATCGGGACAGACTCTGGAAACACCATATATTTT
v_call: TRBV27; d_call: .; clone_size: few; j_call: TRBJ2-2; cdr3_aa: CASSLEGGALTGELFF; cdr3_nt: TGTGCCAGCAGTCTGGAGGGGGGGGCCTTAACCGGGGAGCTGTTTTTT
v_call: TRBV5-1; d_call: .; clone_size: .; j_call: TRBJ1-1; cdr3_aa: CASSLGRANTEAFF; cdr3_nt: TGCGCCAGCAGCTTGGGCAGGGCCAACACTGAAGCTTTCTTT
v_call: TRBV27; d_call: TRBD1; clone_size: .; j_call: TRBJ2-3; cdr3_aa: CASRPQGATDTQYF; cdr3_nt: TGTGCCAGCAGACCGCAGGGGGCGACAGATACGCAGTATTTT
v_call: TRBV27; d_call: .; clone_size: .; j_call: TRBJ1-6; cdr3_aa: CASSWGLLNSPLHF; cdr3_nt: TGTGCCAGCAGTTGGGGACTGCTAAATTCACCCCTCCACTTT
v_call: TRBV5-4; d_call: TRBD1; clone_size: once; j_call: TRBJ2-5; cdr3_aa: CASKTGGSQETQYF; cdr3_nt: TGTGCCAGCAAGACAGGGGGGTCTCAAGAGACCCAGTACTTC
v_call: TRBV2; d_call: .; clone_size: .; j_call: TRBJ2-5; cdr3_aa: CASRGDSLATQYF; cdr3_nt: TGTGCCAGCAGGGGGGACTCGTTGGCGACCCAGTACTTC